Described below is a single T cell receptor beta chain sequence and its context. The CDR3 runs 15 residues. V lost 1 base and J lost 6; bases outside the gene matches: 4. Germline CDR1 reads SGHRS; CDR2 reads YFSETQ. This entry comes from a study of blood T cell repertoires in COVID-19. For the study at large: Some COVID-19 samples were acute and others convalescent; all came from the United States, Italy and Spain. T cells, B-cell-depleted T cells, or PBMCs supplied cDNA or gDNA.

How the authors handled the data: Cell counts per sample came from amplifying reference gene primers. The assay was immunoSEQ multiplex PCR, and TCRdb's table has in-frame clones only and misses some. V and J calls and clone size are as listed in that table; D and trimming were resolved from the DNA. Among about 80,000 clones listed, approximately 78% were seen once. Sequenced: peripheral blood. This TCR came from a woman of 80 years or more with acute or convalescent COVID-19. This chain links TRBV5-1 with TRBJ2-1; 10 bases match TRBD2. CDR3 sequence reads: CASSLSASGGNEQFF. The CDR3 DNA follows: TGCGCCAGCAGCTTGTCGGCTAGCGGGGGCAATGAGCAGTTCTTC.